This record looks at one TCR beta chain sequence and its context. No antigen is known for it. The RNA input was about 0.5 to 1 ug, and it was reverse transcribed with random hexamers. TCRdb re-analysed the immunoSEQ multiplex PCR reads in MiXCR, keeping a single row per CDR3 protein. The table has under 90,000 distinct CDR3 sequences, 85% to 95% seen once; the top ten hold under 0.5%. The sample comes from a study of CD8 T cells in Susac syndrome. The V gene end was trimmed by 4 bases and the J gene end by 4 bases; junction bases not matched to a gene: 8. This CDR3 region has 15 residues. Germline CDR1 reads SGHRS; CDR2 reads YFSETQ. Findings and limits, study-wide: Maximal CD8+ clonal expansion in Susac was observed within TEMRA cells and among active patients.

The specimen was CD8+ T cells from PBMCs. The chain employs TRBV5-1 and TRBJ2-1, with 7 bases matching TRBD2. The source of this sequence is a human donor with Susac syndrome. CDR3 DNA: TGCGCCAGCAGCCCTAGCGGAGGCCTTTACAATGAGCAGTTCTTC. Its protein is CASSPSGGLYNEQFF.